The present T cell receptor (beta chain) was sequenced within a study of long-term antiretroviral therapy in people with HIV. Whole-study findings and limits: Spans of CDR3 length were tighter for HIV repertoires than for controls. Clones showing expansion before ART dominated the repertoire at all time points.

There were no participants with HIV treated outside the United States. DNA was extracted from about 1-10 million thawed cryopreserved PBMC. CDR1 is MNHEY, CDR2 SMNVEV, per germline (reference sequence). The CDR3 extends over 14 amino acids. The ends lost 3 bases at V and 4 bases at J; junction bases unmatched: 5. A word on this clone: As yet, its antigen is unknown.

Sequencing used immunoSEQ v3.0 at survey level. The protocol was immunoSEQ multiplex PCR, while the TCRdb copy is restricted to in-frame clones and leaves out a portion. Counted here are around 14,000 clones, 75% to 85% occurring once; the ten biggest clones make up nearly 20%. The origin of this receptor is a man aged 40-49 years with HIV. Source: unsorted PBMCs, taken 1.3 years before starting antiretroviral therapy. V is TRBV27 and J is TRBJ1-1; 7 bases align to TRBD1. The CDR3 reads CASSFDRAGTEAFF. The CDR3 nucleotides are TGTGCCAGCAGTTTCGACAGGGCGGGCACTGAAGCTTTCTTT.